The 18 T cell receptor beta chains below all came from one sample that was sequenced in a study of blood T cell repertoires in COVID-19. Repertoires were generated with immunoSEQ multiplex PCR, while TCRdb's copy carries only in-frame clones and drops some. The table includes 100,000 to 150,000 clones, roughly 80% detected once. The sequencing input was peripheral blood. The receptors were sampled from a man in his sixties with acute or convalescent COVID-19.

This clone was counted only a few times. The rearrangement links TRBV10-1 to TRBJ1-1; D ambiguous. CDR1 is WNHNN, CDR2 SYGVQD, per germline (reference sequence). Trimming stripped 6 bases from V and 0 bases from J, with 8 bases between. The CDR3 totals 13 residues. CDR3 nucleotide sequence: TGCGCCAGCAGACTGACTATGAACACTGAAGCTTTCTTT. Translation: CASRLTMNTEAFF.

The chain couples TRBV6-5 to TRBJ1-1; D uncertain. The CDR3 spans 14 residues. From germline, CDR1 is MNHEY and CDR2 SVGAGI. Trimming cost V 7 bases and J 1 base, with 13 bases left between them. This CDR3 reads CASKMRAKNTEAFF. The CDR3 coding sequence is TGTGCCAGCAAAATGCGGGCTAAGAACACTGAAGCTTTCTTT.

J is TRBJ1-2 and V is TRBV5-6; 12 nucleotides agree with TRBD1. Germline CDR1 is SGHDT and CDR2 is YYEEEE. The CDR3 spans 15 residues. Unmatched junction bases numbered 3, after V lost 4 bases and J lost 2 bases. CDR3 DNA sequence: TGTGCCAGCAGCGACGGGACAGGGGGCAACTATGGCTACACCTTC. Its translation: CASSDGTGGNYGYTF.

The sample holds one count of this clone. This chain joins TRBV6-1 and TRBJ2-7, with 9 bases lining up with TRBD2. CDR3 length: 17 residues. After removal of 5 bases from V and 1 base from J, the junction contained 12 bases not matched to a gene. CDR1 and CDR2 from the germline V gene are MNHNS and SASEGT. As DNA, the CDR3 is TGTGCCAGCAGTAAAGGGGCGGGACTAGCTCGGTCCTACGAGCAGTACTTC. Encoded protein: CASSKGAGLARSYEQYF.

The rearrangement links TRBV6-1 to TRBJ1-5; TRBD1 aligns across 7 bases. Unmatched junction bases numbered 6, after V lost 3 bases and J lost 1 base. Looked up from germline, CDR1 is MNHNS and CDR2 is SASEGT. CDR3 length equals 16 residues. The chain's CDR3 is CASSDAGRGSNQPQHF. In nucleotides, the CDR3 is TGTGCCAGCAGTGACGCTGGCAGGGGGAGCAATCAGCCCCAGCATTTT.

The V gene is TRBV5-1, the J gene TRBJ2-1, with TRBD2 identical over 11 bases. CDR1 is SGHRS and CDR2 is YFSETQ in the germline V gene. This CDR3 is 16 amino acids long. The J segment lost 8 bases and the V segment lost 1 base, leaving 8 bases of the junction unmatched. CDR3 amino acids: CASSLFTSGRADEQFF. The DNA of the CDR3 is TGCGCCAGCAGCTTGTTCACTAGCGGGAGAGCAGATGAGCAGTTCTTC.

The chain carries TRBV29-1 and TRBJ1-5, with D possibly being TRBD1 (6 bases). The CDR3 runs 13 residues. Trimming removed 6 bases from V and 3 bases from J, with 12 bases in between. Germline-derived CDR1 and CDR2 are SQVTM and ANQGSEA. The CDR3 DNA reads TGCAGCGTCCAAACAGGGACCAATCAGCCCCAGCATTTT. Its translation: CSVQTGTNQPQHF.

This chain joins TRBV7-2 and TRBJ1-3; no clear D gene. Trimming left V 0 bases short and J 0 bases short, with 12 bases between. Germline-derived CDR1 and CDR2 are SGHTA and FQGNSA. This CDR3 region has 17 residues. The CDR3 DNA reads TGTGCCAGCAGCTTAGCTCAAGGTAGCAGCTCTGGAAACACCATATATTTT. It is translated as CASSLAQGSSSGNTIYF.

CDR3: CASSLVQGNTEAFF. The DNA of the CDR3 is TGCGCCAGCAGCTTGGTTCAGGGGAACACTGAAGCTTTCTTT. The chain couples TRBV5-1 to TRBJ1-1; D possibly corresponds to TRBD1 (5 bases). Germline V gives CDR1 SGHRS, CDR2 YFSETQ. The V gene lost 0 bases and the J gene lost 1 base, with 7 bases spanning the gap. The CDR3 is 14 residues long. Drawing the rest from reference TRBV5-1 and TRBJ1-1, the complete variable domain is KAGVTQTPRYLIKTRGQQVTLSCSPISGHRSVSWYQQTPGQGLQFLFEYFSETQRNKGNFPGRFSGRQFSNSRSEMNVSTLELGDSALYLCASSLVQGNTEAFFGQGTRLTVV.

The rearrangement joins TRBV5-1 to TRBJ2-7, with D possibly TRBD1 on 5 matching bases. The CDR3 totals 14 residues. Germline assignment: CDR1 SGHRS and CDR2 YFSETQ. Trimming cost V 5 bases and J 0 bases, with 12 bases left between them. The CDR3 DNA reads TGCGCCAGCAGACAGGCTGTAAGCTCCTACGAGCAGTACTTC. It translates to CASRQAVSSYEQYF. Filled out from reference TRBV5-1 and TRBJ2-7, the complete variable domain reads KAGVTQTPRYLIKTRGQQVTLSCSPISGHRSVSWYQQTPGQGLQFLFEYFSETQRNKGNFPGRFSGRQFSNSRSEMNVSTLELGDSALYLCASRQAVSSYEQYFGPGTRLTVT.

V gene TRBV7-2 combines with J gene TRBJ1-5; D is unresolved. Trimming cost V 2 bases and J 9 bases, with 8 bases left between them. Germline V gene data show CDR1 as SGHTA and CDR2 as FQGNSA. This CDR3 contains 12 residues. CDR3 in amino acids: CASSLPPLPQHF. The CDR3 region has the DNA TGTGCCAGCAGCTTACCCCCTTTGCCCCAGCATTTT.

The chain joins TRBV6-4 to TRBJ2-3; 7 bases match TRBD2. This CDR3 comprises 17 residues. CDR1 is MRHNA, CDR2 SNTAGT, per germline. V was clipped by 1 base and J by 3 bases; unmatched bases: 10. The CDR3 spells CASSDWPSGLRTDTQYF. CDR3 sequence (DNA): TGTGCCAGCAGTGACTGGCCTAGCGGCCTTAGGACAGATACGCAGTATTTT.

The chain links TRBV11-2 to TRBJ1-5; 8 bases map to TRBD1. J gave up 4 bases and V 5 bases, and 7 bases lay outside the gene matches. The CDR3 sequence is 15 residues long. Per germline, CDR1 SGHAT and CDR2 FQNNGV. In DNA, the CDR3 is TGTGCCAGCAGCAAAGACAGGGGTCCGAATCAGCCCCAGCATTTT. Translated, it gives CASSKDRGPNQPQHF.

The rearrangement joins TRBV6-5 to TRBJ1-1; D uncertain. This CDR3 spans 14 amino acids. Trimming took 4 bases from V and 1 from J, leaving 10 bases between them. Germline loops: CDR1 MNHEY, CDR2 SVGAGI. The DNA of the CDR3 is TGTGCCAGCAGTTTTGACACAGCGAACACTGAAGCTTTCTTT. Protein sequence: CASSFDTANTEAFF.

This sequence joins TRBV4-1 and TRBJ1-4; D is unresolved. V lost 0 bases and J 8 bases, leaving 13 bases between the germline ends. The CDR3 contains 15 residues. Germline-derived CDR1 and CDR2 are MGHRA and YSYEKL. The CDR3 DNA reads TGCGCCAGCAGCCAAGATTCGGGTGGAAACGAAAAACTGTTTTTT. This encodes CASSQDSGGNEKLFF.

This chain joins TRBV14 and TRBJ2-2; TRBD2 matches 13 bases. V shed 1 base and J 7 bases; nucleotides not matched to a gene: 0. The CDR3 extends over 15 amino acids. Germline V gene sequence: CDR1 SGHDN, CDR2 FVKESK. CDR3 sequence reads: CASSQGLAGGGELFF. The CDR3 DNA sequence: TGTGCCAGCAGCCAAGGACTAGCGGGAGGCGGGGAGCTGTTTTTT. The whole variable domain, filled in from reference TRBV14 and TRBJ2-2, reads EAGVTQFPSHSVIEKGQTVTLRCDPISGHDNLYWYRRVMGKEIKFLLHFVKESKQDESGMPNNRFLAERTGGTYSTLKVQPAELEDSGVYFCASSQGLAGGGELFFGEGSRLTVL.

V gene TRBV11-2 combines with J gene TRBJ1-1; 7 nucleotides match TRBD1. This CDR3 spans 16 amino acids. Trimming at V came to 0 bases and at J to 6 bases, leaving 10 bases not matched to a gene. Germline loops: CDR1 SGHAT, CDR2 FQNNGV. This chain's CDR3 is CASSLDRRQGRAEAFF. CDR3 nucleotide sequence: TGTGCCAGCAGCTTAGATCGGAGACAGGGACGGGCTGAAGCTTTCTTT.

V usage is TRBV10-3 and J usage is TRBJ1-6; D gene unclear. CDR3 length equals 15 residues. V was trimmed by 7 bases and J by 0 bases, leaving 10 bases between them. In germline, CDR1 is ENHRY, CDR2 SYGVKD. The chain's CDR3 is CAINDGSSYNSPLHF. In DNA, the CDR3 is TGTGCCATCAACGACGGGAGCTCCTATAATTCACCCCTCCACTTT.